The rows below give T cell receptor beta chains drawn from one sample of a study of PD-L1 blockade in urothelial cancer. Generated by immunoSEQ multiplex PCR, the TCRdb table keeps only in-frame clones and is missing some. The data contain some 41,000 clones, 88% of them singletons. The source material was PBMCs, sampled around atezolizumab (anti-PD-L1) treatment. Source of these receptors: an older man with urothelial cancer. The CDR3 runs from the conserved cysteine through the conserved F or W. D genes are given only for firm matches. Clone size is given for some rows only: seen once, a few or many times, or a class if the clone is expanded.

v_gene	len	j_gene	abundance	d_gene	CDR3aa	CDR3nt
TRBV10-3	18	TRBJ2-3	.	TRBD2	CAISQTTTSGASTDTQYF	TGTGCCATCAGCCAGACGACGACTAGCGGAGCTAGCACAGATACGCAGTATTTT
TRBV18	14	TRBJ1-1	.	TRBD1	CASSPRQGSTEAFF	TGTGCCAGCTCGCCGAGACAGGGAAGTACTGAAGCTTTCTTT
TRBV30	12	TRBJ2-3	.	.	CAWSSRSHTQYF	TGTGCCTGGAGTTCCCGGTCCCATACGCAGTATTTT
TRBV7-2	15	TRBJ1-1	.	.	CASSLAGIREVKAFF	TGTGCCAGCAGCTTAGCCGGGATCCGGGAGGTGAAAGCTTTCTTT
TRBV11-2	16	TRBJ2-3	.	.	CASSLAQPVVPDTQYF	TGTGCCAGCAGCTTAGCCCAACCAGTGGTCCCAGATACGCAGTATTTT
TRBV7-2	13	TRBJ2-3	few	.	CASSFGSTDTQYF	TGTGCCAGCAGCTTTGGCAGCACAGATACGCAGTATTTT
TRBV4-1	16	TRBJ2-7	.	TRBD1	CASSLTRTGSSYEQYF	TGCGCCAGCAGCCTGACCCGGACAGGGAGCTCCTACGAGCAGTACTTC
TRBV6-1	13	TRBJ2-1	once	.	CASSESVLTEQFF	TGTGCCAGCAGTGAGAGCGTCCTCACCGAGCAGTTCTTC
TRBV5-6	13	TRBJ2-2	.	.	CASSGSGTGELFF	TGTGCCAGCAGCGGGTCGGGAACCGGGGAGCTGTTTTTT
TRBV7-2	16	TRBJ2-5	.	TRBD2	CASSLRGTSVRETQYF	TGTGCCAGCAGCTTACGCGGGACTAGCGTCCGAGAGACCCAGTACTTC
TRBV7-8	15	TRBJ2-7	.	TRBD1	CASSFGTGVNDEQYF	TGTGCCAGCAGCTTCGGGACAGGGGTTAACGACGAGCAGTACTTC
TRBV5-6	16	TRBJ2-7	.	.	CASSLRGRVSSYEQYF	TGTGCCAGCAGCTTGAGGGGCCGGGTCAGCTCCTACGAGCAGTACTTC
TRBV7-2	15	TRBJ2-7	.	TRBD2	CASSLGLAGTYEQYF	TGTGCCAGCAGCTTAGGACTAGCGGGAACCTACGAGCAGTACTTC
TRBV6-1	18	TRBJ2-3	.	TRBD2	CASSERTSGGYSTDTQYF	TGTGCCAGCAGTGAACGGACTAGCGGGGGGTACAGCACAGATACGCAGTATTTT
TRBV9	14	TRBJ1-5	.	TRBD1	CASSVGRKGAPQHF	TGTGCCAGCAGCGTAGGGCGCAAGGGGGCTCCCCAGCATTTT
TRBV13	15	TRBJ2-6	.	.	CASSLTGSGANVLTF	TGTGCCAGCAGCCTTACAGGGAGTGGGGCCAACGTCCTGACTTTC
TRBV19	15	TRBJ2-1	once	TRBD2	CASSTGLAAYNEQFF	TGTGCCAGTAGTACGGGACTAGCGGCATACAATGAGCAGTTCTTC
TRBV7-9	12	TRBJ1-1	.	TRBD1	CASSLGQGYGFF	TGTGCCAGCAGCTTGGGACAGGGTTATGGTTTCTTT
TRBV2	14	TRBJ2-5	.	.	CASSDQGFEETQYF	TGTGCCAGCAGCGACCAGGGGTTTGAAGAGACCCAGTACTTC
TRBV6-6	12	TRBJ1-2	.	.	CASSYGGNGYTF	TGTGCCAGCAGTTACGGGGGGAATGGCTACACCTTC
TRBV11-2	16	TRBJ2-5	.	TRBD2	CASSPWTSGRAETQYF	TGTGCCAGCAGCCCTTGGACTAGCGGGAGGGCGGAGACCCAGTACTTC
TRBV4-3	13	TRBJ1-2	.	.	CASSRDSFGGYTF	TGCGCCAGCAGTCGGGACTCCTTCGGGGGCTACACCTTC
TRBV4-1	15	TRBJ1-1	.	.	CASSHGGLLNTEAFF	TGCGCCAGCAGCCACGGCGGGCTTCTGAACACTGAAGCTTTCTTT
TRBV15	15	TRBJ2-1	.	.	CATSRGDGELQGQFF	TGTGCCACCAGCAGAGGGGACGGGGAGCTACAGGGGCAGTTCTTC
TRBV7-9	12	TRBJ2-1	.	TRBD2	CASSPGTSEQFF	TGTGCCAGCAGCCCAGGGACTAGCGAGCAGTTCTTC
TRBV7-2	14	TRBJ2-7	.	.	CASSFDMSSYEQYF	TGTGCCAGCAGCTTCGACATGAGCTCCTACGAGCAGTACTTC
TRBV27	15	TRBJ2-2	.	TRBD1	CASKSAGTGTGELFF	TGTGCCAGCAAATCCGCCGGGACAGGGACCGGGGAGCTGTTTTTT
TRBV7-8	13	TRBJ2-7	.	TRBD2	CATGRTSAYEQYF	TGTGCCACCGGGAGGACTAGCGCGTACGAGCAGTACTTC
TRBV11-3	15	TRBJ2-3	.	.	CASSLGAGGPDTQYF	TGTGCCAGCAGCTTAGGGGCAGGGGGGCCAGATACGCAGTATTTT
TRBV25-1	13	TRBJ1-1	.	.	CASSDPIISRAFF	TGTGCCAGCAGTGACCCAATAATTTCCAGGGCTTTCTTT
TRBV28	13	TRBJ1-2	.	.	CASTWTTNYGYTF	TGTGCCAGCACCTGGACAACTAACTATGGCTACACCTTC
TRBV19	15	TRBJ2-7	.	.	CASSISIGGSYEQYF	TGTGCCAGTAGTATCAGTATTGGAGGCTCCTACGAGCAGTACTTC
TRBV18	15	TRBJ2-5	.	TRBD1	CASSPSQGAEKTQYF	TGTGCCAGCTCACCGAGTCAGGGGGCGGAAAAGACCCAGTACTTC
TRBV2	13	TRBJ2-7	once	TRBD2	CASAGTSSYEQYF	TGTGCCAGCGCGGGGACTAGCTCCTACGAGCAGTACTTC
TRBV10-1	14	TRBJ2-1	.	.	CASSESAPHNEQFF	TGCGCCAGCAGTGAGTCAGCACCTCACAATGAGCAGTTCTTC
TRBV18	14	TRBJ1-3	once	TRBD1	CASRQGASGNTIYF	TGTGCCAGCCGACAGGGGGCAAGTGGAAACACCATATATTTT
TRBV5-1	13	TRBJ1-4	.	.	CASSENLDEKLFF	TGCGCCAGCTCCGAGAATCTTGATGAAAAACTGTTTTTT
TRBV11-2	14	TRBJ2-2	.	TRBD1	CASSWDRTTGELFF	TGTGCCAGCAGCTGGGACAGGACTACCGGGGAGCTGTTTTTT
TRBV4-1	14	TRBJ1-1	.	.	CASSQRQMNTEAFF	TGCGCCAGCAGCCAAAGACAGATGAACACTGAAGCTTTCTTT
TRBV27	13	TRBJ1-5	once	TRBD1	CASSLSRGQAQHF	TGTGCCAGCAGTTTATCCAGGGGGCAGGCCCAGCATTTT
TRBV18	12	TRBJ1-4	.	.	CASSPGHEKLFF	TGTGCCAGCTCACCAGGCCATGAAAAACTGTTTTTT
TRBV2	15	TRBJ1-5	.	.	CASSVSGDRNQPQHF	TGTGCCAGCAGTGTCTCAGGGGACCGCAATCAGCCCCAGCATTTT
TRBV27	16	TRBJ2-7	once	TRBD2	CASRSVERGPTYEQYF	TGTGCCAGCAGGTCCGTGGAGCGGGGGCCCACCTACGAGCAGTACTTC
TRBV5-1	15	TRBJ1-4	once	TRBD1	CASSPKPGGGEKLFF	TGCGCCAGCAGCCCAAAACCAGGGGGTGGTGAAAAACTGTTTTTT
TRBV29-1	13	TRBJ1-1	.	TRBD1	CSGSGQTNTEAFF	TGCAGCGGTTCGGGACAGACGAACACTGAAGCTTTCTTT
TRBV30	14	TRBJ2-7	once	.	CAWRKHTSGYEQYF	TGTGCCTGGAGAAAACATACGTCGGGCTACGAGCAGTACTTC
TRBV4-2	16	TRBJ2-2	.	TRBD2	CASSQVAGSGTGELFF	TGTGCCAGCAGCCAGGTAGCGGGAAGCGGCACCGGGGAGCTGTTTTTT
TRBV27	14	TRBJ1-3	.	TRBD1	CASKNRGPGNTIYF	TGTGCCAGCAAAAACAGGGGCCCGGGAAACACCATATATTTT
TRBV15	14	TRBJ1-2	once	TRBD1	CATSTHRGSYGYTF	TGTGCCACCAGCACACACAGGGGGAGCTATGGCTACACCTTC
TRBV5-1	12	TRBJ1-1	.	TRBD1	CASRQGNTEAFF	TGCGCCAGTCGACAGGGAAACACTGAAGCTTTCTTT
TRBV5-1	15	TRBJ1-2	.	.	CASSLDFRGIDGYTF	TGCGCCAGCAGCTTGGACTTCAGGGGAATCGATGGCTACACCTTC
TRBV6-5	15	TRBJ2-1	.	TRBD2	CASSGLAGGGNEQFF	TGTGCCAGCTCGGGACTAGCGGGAGGGGGTAATGAGCAGTTCTTC
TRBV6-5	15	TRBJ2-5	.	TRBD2	CASRRTAGGRETQYF	TGTGCCAGCAGGAGGACAGCGGGAGGGCGGGAGACCCAGTACTTC
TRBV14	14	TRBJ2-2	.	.	CASSQGLVIGELFF	TGTGCCAGCAGCCAAGGACTAGTAATCGGGGAGCTGTTTTTT
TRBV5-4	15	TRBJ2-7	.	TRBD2	CASSLSASGIGEQYF	TGTGCCAGCAGCTTGAGTGCTAGCGGGATTGGGGAGCAGTACTTC
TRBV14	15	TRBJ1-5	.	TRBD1	CASSQPNRDSEPMHF	TGTGCCAGCAGCCAGCCGAACCGGGACAGTGAGCCCATGCATTTT
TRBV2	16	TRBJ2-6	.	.	CARGGRVPSGANVLTF	TGTGCCAGGGGGGGTAGGGTTCCTTCTGGGGCCAACGTCCTGACTTTC
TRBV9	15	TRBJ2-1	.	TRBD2	CASSTFAGGHNEQFF	TGTGCCAGCAGTACCTTTGCGGGAGGGCACAATGAGCAGTTCTTC
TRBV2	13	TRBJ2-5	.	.	CASSQDLGETQYF	TGTGCCAGCTCTCAAGATCTGGGCGAGACCCAGTACTTC
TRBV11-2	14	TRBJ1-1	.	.	CASSASERSTEAFF	TGTGCCAGCTCAGCCAGTGAAAGGAGCACTGAAGCTTTCTTT